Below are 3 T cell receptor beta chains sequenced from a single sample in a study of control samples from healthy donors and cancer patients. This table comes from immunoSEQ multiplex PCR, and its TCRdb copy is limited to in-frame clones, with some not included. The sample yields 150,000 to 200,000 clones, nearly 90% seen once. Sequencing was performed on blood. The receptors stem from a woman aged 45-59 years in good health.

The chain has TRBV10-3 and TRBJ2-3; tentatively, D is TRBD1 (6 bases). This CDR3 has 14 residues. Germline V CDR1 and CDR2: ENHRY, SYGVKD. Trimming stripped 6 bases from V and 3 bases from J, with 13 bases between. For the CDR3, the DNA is TGTGCCATCAGCGGCGAACAGGGAACAGATACGCAGTATTTT. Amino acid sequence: CAISGEQGTDTQYF.

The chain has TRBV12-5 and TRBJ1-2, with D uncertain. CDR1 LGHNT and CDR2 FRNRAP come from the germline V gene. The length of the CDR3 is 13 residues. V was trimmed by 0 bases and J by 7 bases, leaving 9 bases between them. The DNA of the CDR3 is TGTGCTAGTGGTTTGGTAGGAGGATCTGGCTACACCTTC. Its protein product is CASGLVGGSGYTF.

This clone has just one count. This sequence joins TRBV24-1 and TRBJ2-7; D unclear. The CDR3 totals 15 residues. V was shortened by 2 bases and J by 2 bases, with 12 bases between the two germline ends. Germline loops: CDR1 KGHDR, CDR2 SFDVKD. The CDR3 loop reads CATSDSRRYAYEQYF. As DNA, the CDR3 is TGTGCCACCAGTGATTCCAGACGGTACGCCTACGAGCAGTACTTC.